This T cell receptor beta chain came from a study of Graves' ophthalmopathy and Graves' hyperthyroidism. Overall study: At the time of initial diagnosis and before any treatment, peripheral blood was collected. Findings and caveats of the study: Ophthalmopathy could be told apart from stable hyperthyroidism by a 13-signature model (around 88% sensitivity, around 79% specificity).

For repertoire sequencing, the TCR beta CDR3 regions were amplified from RNA transcripts. RT-PCR was first run with HTBI primers, then multiplex PCR in a second round. TCRdb analysed the multiplex PCR reads with MiXCR anew, one entry per CDR3 protein. Of hundreds of thousands of distinct CDR3 sequences listed, approximately 21% are singletons. The CDR3 is 15 amino acids. The junction had 4 bases not matched to a gene; V was cut back by 2 bases and J by 1 base. Germline V CDR1 and CDR2: LNHNV, YYDKDF (reference sequence). The table lists this clonotype with many counts. Antigen: not known. Serum thyroxine and TRAb, along with clinical symptoms, thyroid ultrasound and orbital computed tomography, were what diagnosis relied on.

The material sequenced was peripheral blood. This sequence originates from a woman between 18 and 29 years old with stable Graves' hyperthyroidism. Some clones in this sample may be carry-over from other donors' samples. V usage is TRBV15 and J usage is TRBJ1-1; 7 positions match TRBD1. The DNA for the CDR3 is TGTGCCACCAGCAGAACCCGGGACAGGAACACTGAAGCTTTCTTT. It yields the protein CATSRTRDRNTEAFF.